This entry concerns a single T cell receptor beta chain. This entry is derived from a study of blood T cells in healthy people across ages. Next came a second PCR, run for about 6 to 12 cycles, which used a sample-barcoded 5' primer along with a J-beta primer mix. TCRdb reanalysed the 5' RACE reads using MiXCR and keeps one entry per CDR3 protein. Of 900,000 to 950,000 distinct CDR3 sequences listed, roughly 29% were seen once; the top ten hold about 10%. Germline lookup yields CDR1 KGHSH and CDR2 LQKENI. V lost 1 base and J 9 bases, leaving 10 bases between the germline ends. This CDR3 comprises 13 residues. These data also formed part of another study, on T cells of mothers and their children.

The source is a woman in her forties in good health. Sequenced sample: blood. The genes are TRBV18 and TRBJ2-1, with a weak D call TRBD2 (6 bases). The CDR3 DNA follows: TGTGCCAGCTCACCACTGCGGGATTCTGAGCAGTTCTTC. Translating it yields CASSPLRDSEQFF.